The 12 T cell receptor beta chains listed next were all sequenced from one sample in a study of molecular identifiers for immune sequencing clone quantification. TCRdb analysed the PCR reads with MiXCR anew, one entry per CDR3 protein. Of about 10,000 distinct CDR3 sequences listed, 20% to 25% were seen once; the top ten hold around 1.5%. Sequencing was done on a sample of naive CD8+ T cells from blood, with Jurkat cell RNA spiked in. Subset reported: FACS-sorted CD8+CD4-CCR7+CD45RA+ naive T cells. The receptors were sampled from a human donor in good health. Some libraries in this study had Jurkat cell RNA spiked in.

This clonotype showed up many times. This chain joins TRBV7-8 and TRBJ2-4, with D hard to call. V was cut by 9 bases and J by 1 base, with 7 bases left in between. The CDR3 spans 12 residues. The germline gives CDR1 SGHVS, CDR2 FQNEAQ. The CDR3 region is CASTGAKNIQYF. The CDR3 DNA reads as TGTGCCAGTACGGGCGCCAAAAACATTCAGTACTTC.

Within the sample, this clonotype is medium-sized. The chain couples TRBV7-9 to TRBJ1-1; D may be TRBD1 (6 bases). The CDR3 consists of 15 residues. The V and J ends lost 0 bases and 5 bases respectively, with 13 bases between them. Germline V gene lookup returns CDR1 SEHNR and CDR2 FQNEAQ (reference sequence). This CDR3 is CASSLAQGRLTEAFF. CDR3 nucleotides: TGTGCCAGCAGCTTAGCTCAGGGGCGTTTGACTGAAGCTTTCTTT.

In this sample, this clonotype is medium-sized (0.01 to 0.1%). V and J are TRBV6-2 or TRBV6-3 and TRBJ2-1; D may match TRBD1 or TRBD2 (6 bases each). V was pared by 2 bases and J by 8 bases, with 10 bases between. This CDR3 spans 13 amino acids. Germline-derived CDR1 and CDR2 are MNHEY and SVGEGT. The CDR3 coding sequence is TGTGCCAGCAGTTACAACAGGGAGGATGAGCAGTTCTTC. Translation gives CASSYNREDEQFF.

This clonotype was seen more than once but under ten times. The CDR3 DNA sequence: TGCAGTGCGATTCCGCGGGAGGTTGGGGTGGAGCAGTTCTTC. It yields the protein CSAIPREVGVEQFF. The V and J genes are TRBV20-1 and TRBJ2-1; 8 positions match TRBD2. The CDR3 loop spans 14 amino acids. With 6 bases clipped from V and 10 bases from J, the junction kept 14 bases outside the gene matches. Germline V gene lookup returns CDR1 DFQATT and CDR2 SNEGSKA (reference sequence).

This clonotype was found a few times. A clone one base away is much larger, so this may be a read error. The rearrangement uses TRBV4-3 and TRBJ2-1, with TRBD2 matching 11 bases. CDR1 and CDR2 from the germline V gene are LGHNA and YSLEER. Trimming at V came to 0 bases and at J to 12 bases, leaving 13 bases not matched to a gene. CDR3 size: 17 residues. In DNA, the CDR3 is TGCGCCAGCAGCCAAGATATGTTAGCGGGGGGGCCTTATGGGCAGTTCTTC. Residues: CASSQDMLAGGPYGQFF.

Within the sample, this clonotype is medium-sized. CDR3: CASSLTGGLIYGTDTQYF. In nucleotides, the CDR3 is TGTGCCAGTAGTCTGACAGGGGGCCTAATCTACGGCACAGATACGCAGTATTTT. The chain uses TRBV19 and TRBJ2-3, with 10 bases matching TRBD1. V was pared by 5 bases and J by 1 base, with 12 bases of the junction left unmatched. This CDR3 comprises 18 residues. Germline V gene lookup returns CDR1 LNHDA and CDR2 SQIVND (reference sequence).

There are many counts of this clonotype. The rearrangement uses TRBV5-1 and TRBJ2-7; 10 bases are shared with TRBD1. Per the germline V gene, CDR1 is SGHRS and CDR2 is YFSETQ. Unmatched junction bases numbered 2, after V lost 0 bases and J lost 2 bases. The CDR3 covers 15 residues. For the CDR3, the DNA is TGCGCCAGCAGCTTGGGACAGGGGGCTACCTACGAGCAGTACTTC. Translation gives CASSLGQGATYEQYF.

In its sample, this clonotype was seen a few times. The rearrangement links TRBV5-6 to TRBJ2-1; 8 bases match TRBD1. CDR1 SGHDT and CDR2 YYEEEE come from the germline V gene. V dropped 4 bases and J dropped 5; count of bases not matched to a gene: 8. The length of the CDR3 is 15 residues. DNA of the CDR3: TGTGCCAGCAGCGTCGGAACAGGGGGAAACAATGAGCAGTTCTTC. Translating gives CASSVGTGGNNEQFF.

This clonotype was observed many times. This chain connects TRBV11-2 to TRBJ2-1; 12 bases line up with TRBD2. The CDR3 is made up of 16 amino acids. The trim removed 3 bases at V and 4 bases at J, leaving 4 bases unmatched. Germline CDR1 reads SGHAT; CDR2 reads FQNNGV. The CDR3 coding sequence is TGTGCCAGCAGCTTCCTCGGGACTAGCGGGTACAATGAGCAGTTCTTC. It codes for CASSFLGTSGYNEQFF.

The chain recombines TRBV4-1 with TRBJ2-7, with D hard to call. V was cut by 0 bases and J by 0 bases, with 12 bases left in between. CDR1 and CDR2 (germline): MGHRA, YSYEKL. The CDR3 extends over 16 amino acids. The CDR3 coding sequence is TGCGCCAGCAGCCAAGACTGGCAGCTTGGCTCCTACGAGCAGTACTTC. Translation gives CASSQDWQLGSYEQYF.

In regard to this clonotype: Just one base apart from a much larger clone, this may be a read error. This chain connects TRBV3-1 to TRBJ2-7; 8 bases line up with TRBD1. This CDR3 has 14 residues. Per germline, CDR1 LGHDT and CDR2 YNNKEL (reference sequence). The CDR3 DNA sequence: TGTGCCAGCAGCCAAGAGGACAGGGTCTACGAGCGGTACTTC. This codes for CASSQEDRVYERYF.

This clonotype was seen repeatedly, ten times or more. J is TRBJ2-7 and V is TRBV11-2, with 7 bases identical to TRBD2. V shed 6 bases and J 5 bases; nucleotides not matched to a gene: 13. Germline values: CDR1 SGHAT, CDR2 FQNNGV. The CDR3 spans 15 residues. CDR3 protein: CASSSNAGVPHEQYF. As DNA, the CDR3 is TGTGCCAGCAGTTCGAACGCGGGGGTTCCCCACGAGCAGTACTTC.